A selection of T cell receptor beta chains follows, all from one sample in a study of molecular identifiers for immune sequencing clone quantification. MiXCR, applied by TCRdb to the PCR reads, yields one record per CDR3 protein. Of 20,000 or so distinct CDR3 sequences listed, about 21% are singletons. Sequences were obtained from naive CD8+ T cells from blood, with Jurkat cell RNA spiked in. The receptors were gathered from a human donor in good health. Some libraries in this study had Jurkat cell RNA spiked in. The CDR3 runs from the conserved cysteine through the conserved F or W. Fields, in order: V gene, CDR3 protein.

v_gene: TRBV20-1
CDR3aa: CSAAGGYNEQFF

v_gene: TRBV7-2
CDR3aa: CASSLVLAGSSYNEQFF

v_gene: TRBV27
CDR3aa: CASSPIASSGSWNEQFF

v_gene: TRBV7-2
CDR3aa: CASSGQLFYNEQFF

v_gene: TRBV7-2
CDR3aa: CASSLPTGAAYSYEQYF

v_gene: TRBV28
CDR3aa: CASSTGGEQYF

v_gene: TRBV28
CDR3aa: CASNRGIGEQYF

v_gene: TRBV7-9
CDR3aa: CASSMTSNEQFF

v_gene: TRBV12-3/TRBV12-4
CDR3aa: CASSKTGGFDEQYF

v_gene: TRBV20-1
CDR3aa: CSASLGPRTYEQYF

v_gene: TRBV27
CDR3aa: CASSPLTGGPYNEQFF

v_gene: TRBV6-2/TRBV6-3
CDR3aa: CASSYRGLTYEQYF

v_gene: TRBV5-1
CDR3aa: CASTIGYEQYF

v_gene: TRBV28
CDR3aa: CASSSRLLAGASDNEQFF

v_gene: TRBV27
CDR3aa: CASRKTGTASYEQYF

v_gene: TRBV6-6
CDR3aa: CASSYPDRGQTQCF

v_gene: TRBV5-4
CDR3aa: CASSLGQGANTQYF

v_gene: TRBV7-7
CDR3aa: CASSYFVGDEQFF

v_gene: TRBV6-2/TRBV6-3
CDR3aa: CASTPSGRAEFF

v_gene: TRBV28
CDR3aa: CASSLRGAGELFF

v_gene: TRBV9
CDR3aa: CASSALTDTQYF

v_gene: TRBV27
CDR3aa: CASSLDRVATEAFF

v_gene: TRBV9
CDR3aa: CASSVHGPNTDTQYF

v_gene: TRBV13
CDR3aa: CASSSRGGVAQYF

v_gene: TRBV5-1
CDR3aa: CASRMDPSGANVLTF

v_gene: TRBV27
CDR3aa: CASSLSPAGEQYF

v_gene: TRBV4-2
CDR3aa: CASSGGRDTQYF

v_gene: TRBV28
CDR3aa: CASFRWANEKLFF

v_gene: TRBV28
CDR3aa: CASSSTPDRVAYNSPLHF

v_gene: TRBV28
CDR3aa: CASSGRGTGAFF

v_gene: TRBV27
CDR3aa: CASSSLQGGVRFWTQYF

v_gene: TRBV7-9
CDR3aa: CASRSPSGSLHEQYF

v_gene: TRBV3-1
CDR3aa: CASSQPSDSTDTQYF

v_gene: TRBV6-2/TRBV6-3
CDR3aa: CASSSLPGRGYTSVQYF

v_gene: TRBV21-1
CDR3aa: CASSKGGTGDGSGANVLTF

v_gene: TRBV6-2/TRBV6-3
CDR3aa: CASRHVGEQFF

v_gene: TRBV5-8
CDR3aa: CASSLGGTGAFF

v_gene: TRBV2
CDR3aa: CASEHRANYGYTF